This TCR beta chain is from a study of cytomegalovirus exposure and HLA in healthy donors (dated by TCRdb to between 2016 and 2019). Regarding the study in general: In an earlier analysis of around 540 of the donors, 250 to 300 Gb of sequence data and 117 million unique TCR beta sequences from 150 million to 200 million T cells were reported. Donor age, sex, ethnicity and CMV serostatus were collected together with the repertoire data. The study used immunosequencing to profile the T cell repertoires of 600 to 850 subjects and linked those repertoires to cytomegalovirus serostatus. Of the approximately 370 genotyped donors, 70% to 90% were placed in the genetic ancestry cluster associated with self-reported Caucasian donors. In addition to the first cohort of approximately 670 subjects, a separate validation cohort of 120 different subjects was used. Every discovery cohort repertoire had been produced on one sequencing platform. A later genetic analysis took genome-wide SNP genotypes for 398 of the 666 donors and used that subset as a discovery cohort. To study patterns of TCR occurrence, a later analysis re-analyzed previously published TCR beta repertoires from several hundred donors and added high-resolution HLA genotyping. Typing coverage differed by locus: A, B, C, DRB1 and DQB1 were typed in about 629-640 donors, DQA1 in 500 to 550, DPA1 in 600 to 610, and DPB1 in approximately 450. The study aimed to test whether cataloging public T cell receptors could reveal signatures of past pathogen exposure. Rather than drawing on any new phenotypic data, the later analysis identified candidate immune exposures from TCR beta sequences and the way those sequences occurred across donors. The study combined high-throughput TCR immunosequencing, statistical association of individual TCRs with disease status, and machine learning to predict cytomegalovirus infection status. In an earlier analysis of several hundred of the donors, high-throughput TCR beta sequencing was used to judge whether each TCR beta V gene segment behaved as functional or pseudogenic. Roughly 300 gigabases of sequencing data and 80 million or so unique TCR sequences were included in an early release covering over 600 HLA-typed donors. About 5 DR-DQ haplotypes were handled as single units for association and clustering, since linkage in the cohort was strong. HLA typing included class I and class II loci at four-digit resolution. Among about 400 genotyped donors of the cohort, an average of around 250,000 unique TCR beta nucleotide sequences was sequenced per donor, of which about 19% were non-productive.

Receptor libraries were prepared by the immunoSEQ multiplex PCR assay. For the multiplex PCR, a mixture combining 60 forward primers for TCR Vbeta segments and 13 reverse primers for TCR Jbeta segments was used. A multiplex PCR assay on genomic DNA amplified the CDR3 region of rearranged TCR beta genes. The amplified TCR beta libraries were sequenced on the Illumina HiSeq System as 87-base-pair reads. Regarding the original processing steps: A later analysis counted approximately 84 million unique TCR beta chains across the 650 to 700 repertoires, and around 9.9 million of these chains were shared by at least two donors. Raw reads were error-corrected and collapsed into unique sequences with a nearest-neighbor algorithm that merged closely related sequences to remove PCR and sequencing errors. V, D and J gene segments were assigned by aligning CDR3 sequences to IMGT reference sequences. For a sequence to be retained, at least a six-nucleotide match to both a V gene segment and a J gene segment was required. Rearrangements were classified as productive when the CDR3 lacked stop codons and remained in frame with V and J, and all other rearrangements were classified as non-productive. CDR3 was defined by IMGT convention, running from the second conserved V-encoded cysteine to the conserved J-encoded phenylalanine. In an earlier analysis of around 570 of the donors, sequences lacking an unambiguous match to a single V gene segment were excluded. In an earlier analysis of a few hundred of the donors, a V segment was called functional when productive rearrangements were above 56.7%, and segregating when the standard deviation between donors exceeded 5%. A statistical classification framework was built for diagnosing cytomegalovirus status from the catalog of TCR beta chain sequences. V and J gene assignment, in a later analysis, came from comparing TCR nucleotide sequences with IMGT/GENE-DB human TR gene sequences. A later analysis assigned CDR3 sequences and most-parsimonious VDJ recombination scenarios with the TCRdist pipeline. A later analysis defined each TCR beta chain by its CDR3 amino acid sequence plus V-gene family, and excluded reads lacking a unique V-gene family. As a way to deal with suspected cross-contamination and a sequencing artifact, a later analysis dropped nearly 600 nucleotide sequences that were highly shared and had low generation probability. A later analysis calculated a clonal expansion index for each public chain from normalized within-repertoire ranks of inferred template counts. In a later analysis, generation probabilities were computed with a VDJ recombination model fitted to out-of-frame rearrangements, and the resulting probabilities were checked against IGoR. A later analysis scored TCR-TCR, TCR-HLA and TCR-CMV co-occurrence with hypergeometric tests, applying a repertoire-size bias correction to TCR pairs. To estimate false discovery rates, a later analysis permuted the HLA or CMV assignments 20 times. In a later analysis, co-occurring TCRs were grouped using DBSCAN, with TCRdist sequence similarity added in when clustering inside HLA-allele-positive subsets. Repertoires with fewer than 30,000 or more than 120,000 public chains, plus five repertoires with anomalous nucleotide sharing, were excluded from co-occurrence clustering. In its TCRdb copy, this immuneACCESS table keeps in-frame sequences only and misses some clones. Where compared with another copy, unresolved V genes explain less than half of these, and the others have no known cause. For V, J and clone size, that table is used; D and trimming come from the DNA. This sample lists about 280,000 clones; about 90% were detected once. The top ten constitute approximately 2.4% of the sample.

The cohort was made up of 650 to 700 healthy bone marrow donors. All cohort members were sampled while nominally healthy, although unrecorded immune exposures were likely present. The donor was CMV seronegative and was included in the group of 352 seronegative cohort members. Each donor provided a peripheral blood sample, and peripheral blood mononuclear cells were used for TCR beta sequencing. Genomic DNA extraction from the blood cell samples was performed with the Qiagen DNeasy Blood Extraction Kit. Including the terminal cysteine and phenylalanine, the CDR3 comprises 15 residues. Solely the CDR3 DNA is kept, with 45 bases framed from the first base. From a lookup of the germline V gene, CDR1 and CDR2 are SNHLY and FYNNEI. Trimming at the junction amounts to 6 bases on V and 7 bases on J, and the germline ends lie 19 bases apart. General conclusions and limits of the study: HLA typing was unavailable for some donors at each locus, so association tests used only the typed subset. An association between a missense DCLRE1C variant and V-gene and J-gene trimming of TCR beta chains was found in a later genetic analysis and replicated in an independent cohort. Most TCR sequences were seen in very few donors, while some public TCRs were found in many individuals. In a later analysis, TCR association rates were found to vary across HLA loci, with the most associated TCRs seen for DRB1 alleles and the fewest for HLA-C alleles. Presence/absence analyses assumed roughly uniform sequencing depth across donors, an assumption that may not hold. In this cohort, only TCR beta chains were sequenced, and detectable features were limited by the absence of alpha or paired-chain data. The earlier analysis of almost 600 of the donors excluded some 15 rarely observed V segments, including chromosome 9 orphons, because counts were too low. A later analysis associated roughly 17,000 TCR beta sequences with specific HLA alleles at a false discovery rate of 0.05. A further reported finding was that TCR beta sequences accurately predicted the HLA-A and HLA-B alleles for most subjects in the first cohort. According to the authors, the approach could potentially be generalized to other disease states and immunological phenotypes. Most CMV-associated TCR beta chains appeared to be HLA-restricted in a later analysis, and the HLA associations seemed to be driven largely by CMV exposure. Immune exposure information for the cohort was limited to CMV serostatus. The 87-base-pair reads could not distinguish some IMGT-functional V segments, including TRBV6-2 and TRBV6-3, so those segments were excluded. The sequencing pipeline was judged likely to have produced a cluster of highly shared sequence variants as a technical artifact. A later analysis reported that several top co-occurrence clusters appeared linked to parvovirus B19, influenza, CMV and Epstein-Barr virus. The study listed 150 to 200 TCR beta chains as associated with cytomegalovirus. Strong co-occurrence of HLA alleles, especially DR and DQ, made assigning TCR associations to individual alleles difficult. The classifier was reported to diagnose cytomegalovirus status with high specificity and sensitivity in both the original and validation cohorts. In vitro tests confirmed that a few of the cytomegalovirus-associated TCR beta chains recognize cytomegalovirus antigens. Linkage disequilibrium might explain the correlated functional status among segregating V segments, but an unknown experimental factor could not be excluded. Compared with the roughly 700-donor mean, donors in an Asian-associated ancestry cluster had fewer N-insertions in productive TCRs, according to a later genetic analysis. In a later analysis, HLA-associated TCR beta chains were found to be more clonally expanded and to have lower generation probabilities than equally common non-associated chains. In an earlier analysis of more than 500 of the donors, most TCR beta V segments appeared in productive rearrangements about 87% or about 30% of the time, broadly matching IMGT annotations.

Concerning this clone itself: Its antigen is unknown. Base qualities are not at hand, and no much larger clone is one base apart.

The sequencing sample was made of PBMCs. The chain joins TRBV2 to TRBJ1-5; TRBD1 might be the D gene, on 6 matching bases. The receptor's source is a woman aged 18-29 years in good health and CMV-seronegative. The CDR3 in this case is CASSFDRGARQPQHF. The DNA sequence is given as TGTGCCAGCAGCTTCGATCGGGGGGCGAGGCAGCCCCAGCATTTT.